The rows below give T cell receptor beta chains drawn from one sample of a study of blood T cell repertoires in COVID-19. The method was immunoSEQ multiplex PCR; TCRdb's version includes in-frame clones alone and lacks a portion of them. The table has nearly 250,000 clones, about nine tenths seen once; the top ten hold over 0.85%. The sequencing input was PBMCs or T cells enriched from blood (not recorded which). Receptors were obtained from a man aged 50 or older who had been exposed to COVID-19. The CDR3 runs from the conserved cysteine through the conserved F or W. The D gene is left open where the match is weak. Clone size is shown for a subset of rows, as once, few, many or a class of expanded clone.

TRBJ1-2,NA,TRBV6-5,14,NA,CASSYSPGDSGYTF,TGTGCCAGCAGTTACTCTCCAGGGGATTCTGGCTACACCTTC
TRBJ1-2,NA,TRBV6-5,16,TRBD1,CASSYIWGQAVQGYTF,TGTGCCAGCAGTTACATTTGGGGACAGGCGGTTCAGGGCTACACCTTC
TRBJ1-5,NA,TRBV6-5,16,TRBD1,CASSSPLDRADQPQHF,TGTGCCAGCAGTTCACCACTGGACAGGGCAGATCAGCCCCAGCATTTT
TRBJ2-1,NA,TRBV5-1,15,NA,CASSFSASSYNEQFF,TGCGCCAGCAGCTTTTCAGCTAGCTCCTACAATGAGCAGTTCTTC
TRBJ2-1,NA,TRBV5-6,19,TRBD2,CASSLGAGGDFSSYNEQFF,TGTGCCAGCAGCTTGGGGGCGGGAGGAGACTTTAGCTCCTACAATGAGCAGTTCTTC
TRBJ1-1,NA,TRBV28,14,TRBD1,CASRTPGDRDEAFF,TGTGCCAGCAGAACCCCGGGGGACAGGGATGAAGCTTTCTTT
TRBJ1-1,NA,TRBV19,13,NA,CASSQTGPTEAFF,TGTGCCAGTAGCCAGACAGGACCCACTGAAGCTTTCTTT
TRBJ2-1,NA,TRBV24-1,14,NA,CATSDIGLYNEQFF,TGTGCCACCAGTGATATAGGACTATACAATGAGCAGTTCTTC
TRBJ2-5,NA,TRBV20-1,11,NA,CSARIAETQYF,TGCAGTGCTAGAATCGCGGAGACCCAGTACTTC
TRBJ2-1,NA,TRBV7-6,15,TRBD1,CASSLLTGARNEQFF,TGTGCCAGCAGCTTACTAACAGGGGCAAGGAATGAGCAGTTCTTC
TRBJ2-5,NA,TRBV5-1,15,NA,CASSLGLSGQETQYF,TGCGCCAGCAGCTTGGGCCTCTCAGGACAAGAGACCCAGTACTTC
TRBJ1-1,NA,TRBV19,16,TRBD1,CASTQGGMGFNTEAFF,TGTGCCAGTACCCAGGGGGGTATGGGTTTTAACACTGAAGCTTTCTTT
TRBJ1-2,NA,TRBV7-3,16,TRBD1,CATEIAPGQGFYGYTF,TGTGCCACCGAGATCGCGCCGGGACAGGGGTTTTATGGCTACACCTTC
TRBJ2-2,NA,TRBV11-2,14,NA,CASSISRNNGELFF,TGTGCCAGCAGCATAAGCAGGAACAACGGGGAGCTGTTTTTT
TRBJ1-5,NA,TRBV19,15,NA,CASSIGDLSNQPQHF,TGTGCCAGTAGTATCGGGGATTTAAGCAATCAGCCCCAGCATTTT
TRBJ1-2,NA,TRBV9,15,NA,CASSVDRAGPYGYTF,TGTGCCAGCAGCGTAGACAGGGCAGGGCCCTATGGCTACACCTTC
TRBJ2-1,NA,TRBV4-2,18,TRBD2,CASSQGGALAFRGNEQFF,TGTGCCAGCAGCCAAGGTGGGGCACTAGCGTTCCGGGGGAATGAGCAGTTCTTC
TRBJ1-6,NA,TRBV9,19,NA,CASSPGGDFGHSYNSPLHF,TGTGCCAGCAGCCCAGGAGGGGACTTTGGACACTCCTATAATTCACCCCTCCACTTT
TRBJ1-6,NA,TRBV18,16,NA,CASSPNGGTLNSPLHF,TGTGCCAGCTCACCGAACGGGGGGACGTTGAATTCACCCCTCCACTTT
TRBJ2-1,NA,TRBV10-3,15,TRBD1,CAITNNRDRYNEQFF,TGTGCCATCACCAATAACCGGGACAGGTACAATGAGCAGTTCTTC
TRBJ1-5,once,TRBV7-8,16,NA,CASSLEPANSNQPQHF,TGTGCCAGCAGCTTAGAGCCTGCTAATAGCAATCAGCCCCAGCATTTT
TRBJ1-5,NA,TRBV18,14,NA,CASSPGGVGQPQHF,TGTGCCAGCTCACCCGGAGGGGTCGGCCAGCCCCAGCATTTT
TRBJ1-2,NA,TRBV28,15,TRBD1,CASSLGQAPRYGYTF,TGTGCCAGCAGTTTGGGACAGGCCCCGCGATATGGCTACACCTTC
TRBJ1-2,NA,TRBV19,16,NA,CASATPGQSGAYGYTF,TGTGCCAGTGCTACACCGGGACAATCGGGCGCGTATGGCTACACCTTC
TRBJ2-6,NA,TRBV5-1,16,NA,CASTITSVPGANVLTF,TGCGCCAGCACCATAACTAGTGTCCCTGGGGCCAACGTCCTGACTTTC
TRBJ2-5,NA,TRBV11-3,15,NA,CASSLDFPQGETQYF,TGTGCCAGCAGCTTAGATTTCCCCCAGGGAGAGACCCAGTACTTC
TRBJ1-1,NA,TRBV5-1,15,NA,CASSQTGNMNTEAFF,TGCGCCAGCAGCCAGACAGGAAACATGAACACTGAAGCTTTCTTT
TRBJ1-1,NA,TRBV30,14,NA,CAWRRQVMNTEAFF,TGTGCCTGGAGAAGACAAGTCATGAACACTGAAGCTTTCTTT
TRBJ1-3,NA,TRBV7-2,14,NA,CASSLARGVDTIYF,TGTGCCAGCAGCTTAGCGCGGGGGGTAGACACCATATATTTT
TRBJ1-6,NA,TRBV5-6,16,TRBD1,CASSTTGGSYNSPLHF,TGTGCCAGCAGCACGACAGGGGGCTCCTATAATTCACCCCTCCACTTT
TRBJ1-3,NA,TRBV2,16,TRBD1,CASVGTGAHSGNTIYF,TGTGCCAGCGTTGGGACAGGGGCCCACTCTGGAAACACCATATATTTT
TRBJ1-1,NA,TRBV5-1,14,NA,CASSFQGLGTEAFF,TGCGCCAGCAGCTTCCAGGGCCTTGGCACTGAAGCTTTCTTT
TRBJ2-1,NA,TRBV5-4,14,NA,CASSGQAGFGEQFF,TGTGCCAGCAGCGGACAAGCAGGGTTTGGTGAGCAGTTCTTC
TRBJ1-3,NA,TRBV19,15,NA,CASSRTGVSGNTIYF,TGTGCCAGTAGCCGGACCGGGGTCTCTGGAAACACCATATATTTT
TRBJ1-5,NA,TRBV30,15,NA,CAWSPYLVSNQPQHF,TGTGCCTGGAGTCCCTACTTAGTGAGCAATCAGCCCCAGCATTTT
TRBJ1-1,NA,TRBV7-9,13,NA,CASSSEVGAEAFF,TGTGCCAGCAGCTCCGAAGTAGGAGCTGAAGCTTTCTTT
TRBJ1-1,NA,TRBV14,15,NA,CASSQDRGGVTEAFF,TGTGCCAGCAGCCAAGATCGGGGGGGCGTTACTGAAGCTTTCTTT